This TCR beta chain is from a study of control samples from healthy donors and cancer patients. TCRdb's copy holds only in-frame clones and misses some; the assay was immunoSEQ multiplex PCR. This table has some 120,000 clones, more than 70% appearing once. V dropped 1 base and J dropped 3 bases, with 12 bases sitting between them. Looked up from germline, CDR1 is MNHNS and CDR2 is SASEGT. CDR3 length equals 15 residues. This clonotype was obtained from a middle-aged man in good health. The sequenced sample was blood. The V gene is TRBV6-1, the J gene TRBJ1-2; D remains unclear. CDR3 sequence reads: CASSEGPAAYYGYTF. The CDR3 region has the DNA TGTGCCAGCAGTGAAGGCCCGGCAGCGTACTATGGCTACACCTTC.